A single TCR beta chain is shown here with its context. This clonotype was recorded a few times. It has no known antigen specificity. Base-call qualities are not available, and no considerably larger clone is one nucleotide away. This record comes from a study of human T cells and chemical hapten exposure (dated by TCRdb to the early 2020s). Background for the entire study: For sensitization, 2% DPC in acetone was applied to a roughly 2 cm by roughly 2 cm area of upper inner arm skin. Throughout the approximately 25-week study period, patients were also given weekly therapeutic DPC doses on the scalp. Patch testing was performed on the upper back with Finn chambers containing 0.01% DPC, and the patch tests were scored after 6 days according to International Contact Dermatitis Research Group standards. Most of the patients in the cohort were female, and the cohort covered alopecia areata with under or over 50% scalp involvement, alopecia totalis and alopecia universalis. Libraries were combined into a pool for sequencing, and differences in TCR yield between samples came mainly from small differences in library volumes within the pool. Peripheral blood TCR repertoire changes were tracked in vivo in alopecia patients during primary and secondary sensitization to the hapten diphenylcyclopropenone (DPC). Blood samples were taken from patients before sensitization (week 0) and at 2, 6 and about 24 weeks after DPC sensitization. Around 30 alopecia patients provided blood for TCR sequencing at one to four time points (pre-sensitization, 2, 6 and 24 weeks).

A distance of 10 bases separates the germline ends of V and J, which lose 4 bases and 0 bases respectively. From the cysteine up to the phenylalanine, the CDR3 has a length of 15 residues. Kept here is only the CDR3 DNA, which spans 45 bases and is read in frame from base 1. Sequences SGHVS (CDR1) and FQNEAQ (CDR2) are obtained from the germline V gene. Library preparation used RACE. The listed sequencing device is NextSeq 500. During library preparation, unique molecular identifiers were attached to individual cDNA molecules so that TCRs could be counted in a quantitative, reproducible way. Both TCR alpha and TCR beta chains were sequenced from each blood RNA sample. The original methods were these. The median number of TCRs per sample was around 96,000, ranging from roughly 23,224 to 700,000. The Decombinator software suite was used to annotate the V, J and CDR3 of the TCR reads. To make PS versus PT1 abundance plots, every sample was subsampled to the same number of TCRs (28,000). TCRs were defined as expanded if absent before sensitization and observed at least eight times at the 2-week time point. Through fastp at Q25 and MiXCR, TCRdb rebuilt clones from the public reads, retaining in-frame beta chains. Under each unique CDR3 protein, matching rows form one entry showing the most common genes and DNA. These V and J calls rely on TCRdb rather than the paper's analysis. The sample table shows a few hundred thousand distinct CDR3 sequences, and around 5.5% are seen once. The ten largest account for about 8.7% of the sample.

The sample's time point label is to be understood as: pre-sensitization, week 0. Read against the paper, the sample's treatment or condition label means: therapeutic diphenylcyclopropenone sensitization with weekly scalp DPC. At each patch-test visit, blood was drawn before the patch test was applied. Patients were considered eligible if aged 18 to 70, diagnosed with alopecia and deemed suitable for DPC therapy, and patients were excluded if pregnant. Total RNA was isolated from unfractionated whole blood collected in Tempus Blood RNA tubes. The paper as a whole reports these results and caveats: Patch test score was positively correlated with the number of PT1 expanded TCRs, with significance at thresholds 8, 16 and 32 but not at 4. Compared with pre-sensitization or healthy control sets, expanded TCRs formed significantly more large CDR3 similarity clusters, which is consistent with antigen-driven responses. Because every patient had alopecia, a presumed autoimmune disease, the patients' immune response might differ from that of healthy individuals. The number of TCRs above 1 in 1000 frequency did not change with DPC sensitization; there was no evidence of global repertoire structure alterations. After repeated subsampling, changes were observed in the strength of the expansion versus patch-test correlation and in the threshold at which the correlation became significant.

This clonotype originated in a woman under 30 with alopecia areata. Some clones in this sample may be carry-over from other donors' samples. The chain couples TRBV7-8 to TRBJ1-5, with the D gene uncertain. The sample consisted of whole blood, taken in connection with sensitization to the hapten diphenylcyclopropenone (DPC). The encoded CDR3 is CASSSGLSSNQPQHF. In nucleotides, the sequence is TGTGCCAGCAGCTCCGGACTTAGTAGCAATCAGCCCCAGCATTTT. Joined to the reference TRBV7-8 and TRBJ1-5 proteins, this CDR3 gives the full variable domain: GAGVSQSPRYKVAKRGQDVALRCDPISGHVSLFWYQQALGQGPEFLTYFQNEAQLDKSGLPSDRFFAERPEGSVSTLKIQRTQQEDSAVYLCASSSGLSSNQPQHFGDGTRLSIL.